These T cell receptor beta chains were read from a single sample in a study of blood T cell repertoires in COVID-19. Sequencing was performed with immunoSEQ multiplex PCR; in TCRdb, only in-frame clones are kept and a portion is missing. This table has 70,000 to 95,000 clones, roughly 78% appearing once. What was sequenced was peripheral blood. Receptors were obtained from a man aged 55 to 70 with COVID-19, enrolled during active disease. Each CDR3 is given with its conserved first and last residue. Fields, in order: D gene, J gene, V gene, clone size, CDR3 DNA, CDR3 protein. A D gene is named only where the DNA matches it firmly. Some rows mark clone size as missing; the rest say once, few, many or name a class of expanded clone.

>TRBD1|TRBJ1-1|TRBV27|NA
TGTGCCAGCAGGATGGTGTTCGGCAGGGGACAGGGGGAGTTAAACACTGAAGCTTTCTTT
CASRMVFGRGQGELNTEAFF
>NA|TRBJ2-5|TRBV14|NA
TGTGCCAGCAGCCCCCTCGGGATCTCGTCAGAGACCCAGTACTTC
CASSPLGISSETQYF
>TRBD1|TRBJ2-7|TRBV7-9|NA
TGTGCCAGCAGCTTAGTAGAGACAGGGACGTACGAGCAGTACTTC
CASSLVETGTYEQYF
>TRBD2|TRBJ2-6|TRBV3-1/TRBV3-2|NA
TGTGCCAGCAGCCCCGGGAGGTGGCGGGCCAGCTCTGGGGCCAACGTCCTGACTTTC
CASSPGRWRASSGANVLTF
>TRBD1|TRBJ2-3|TRBV10-3|NA
TGTGCCATCAGTGAGTTGGGACAGGGAGACACAGATACGCAGTATTTT
CAISELGQGDTDTQYF
>NA|TRBJ2-6|TRBV9|NA
TGTGCCAGCAGCGTAGCCAGGGCTGGGGCCAACGTCCTGACTTTC
CASSVARAGANVLTF
>TRBD1|TRBJ1-5|TRBV18|few
TGTGCCACGAGAACAGGGGAAGGTCAGCCCCAGCATTTT
CATRTGEGQPQHF
>NA|TRBJ1-1|TRBV19|few
TGTGCCAGTAGTATGACCCCCAGTCTGGGGGGCACTGAAGCTTTCTTT
CASSMTPSLGGTEAFF
>TRBD2|TRBJ2-3|TRBV3-1/TRBV3-2|NA
TGTGCCAGCAAGTTCCGCGGGGGGGGCACAGATACGCAGTATTTT
CASKFRGGGTDTQYF
>TRBD1|TRBJ2-2|TRBV5-1|NA
TGCGCCAGCAGCTTGGGCAGGGGGCTAAACACCGGGGAGCTGTTTTTT
CASSLGRGLNTGELFF
>TRBD2|TRBJ2-2|TRBV5-4|NA
TGTGCCAGCAGCTTCTCAACGGGAGGGAGGACCGGGGAGCTGTTTTTT
CASSFSTGGRTGELFF
>NA|TRBJ2-5|TRBV10-1|NA
TGCGCCAACCTACCAAAAGAGACCCAGTACTTC
CANLPKETQYF
>NA|TRBJ1-1|TRBV10-3|NA
TGTGCCATCAGTTTCAGGGGCACTGAAGCTTTCTTT
CAISFRGTEAFF
>NA|TRBJ2-7|TRBV4-3|many
TGCGCCAGCAGCCCTACCCCGGACTACTTATACGAGCAGTACTTC
CASSPTPDYLYEQYF
>TRBD2|TRBJ2-3|TRBV7-9|NA
TGTGCCAGCAGCTCCCAAGCGGGAGCGGCAGATACGCAGTATTTT
CASSSQAGAADTQYF
>NA|TRBJ2-3|TRBV6-5|NA
TGTGCCAGCAGCACGGTAGGCAGGGACACAGATACGCAGTATTTT
CASSTVGRDTDTQYF
>TRBD2|TRBJ2-7|TRBV9|NA
TGTGCCAGCTCCCAGGGACTAGCGGTTCAGGAGCAGTACTTC
CASSQGLAVQEQYF
>TRBD1|TRBJ2-3|TRBV6-5|NA
TGTGCCACCTCAACAGGGACAGGGAGGGATACGCAGTATTTT
CATSTGTGRDTQYF
>TRBD2|TRBJ2-3|TRBV5-5|few
TGTCCCCCCAGCTTGGGCGGGGGCGGGAGGGCCCTCCCTGGGTATTTT
CPPSLGGGGRALPGYF
>NA|TRBJ2-7|TRBV5-1|NA
TGCGCCACATATTCTGTCCGTGACAATACCTACGAGCAGTACTTC
CATYSVRDNTYEQYF
>TRBD2|TRBJ2-7|TRBV5-1|few
TGCGCCAGCAGCCCTAGCGGGGGACTCTACGAGCAGTACTTC
CASSPSGGLYEQYF
>NA|TRBJ2-5|TRBV10-3|NA
TGTGCCATCAGTCCCCTCGGACACCCTCCGACCCAGTACTTC
CAISPLGHPPTQYF
>TRBD1|TRBJ1-5|TRBV3-1/TRBV3-2|once
TGTGCCAGCAGCCATGGGGGGGGACAGGGAGGCGCACCCCAGCATTTT
CASSHGGGQGGAPQHF
>NA|TRBJ1-1|TRBV19|NA
TGTGCCAGTAGTATAGACAAGCGGACTGAAGCTTTCTTT
CASSIDKRTEAFF
>TRBD2|TRBJ2-2|TRBV6-2/TRBV6-3|NA
TGTGCCAGCAGTTATCTCGCTAGCGGTTTGACCCGTGGCGGGGAGCTGTTTTTT
CASSYLASGLTRGGELFF
>NA|TRBJ2-3|TRBV28|NA
TGTGCCAGCAGTCAGGGAGGTCTAACAGATACGCAGTATTTT
CASSQGGLTDTQYF
>TRBD2|TRBJ2-1|TRBV6-5|NA
TGTGCCAGCAGCTACGGACTAGCGGGGGGGGCTGAGCAGTTCTTC
CASSYGLAGGAEQFF
>NA|TRBJ2-2|TRBV19|few
TGTGCCAGTATCTCTGGCGGTTCGGGCACCGGGGAGCTGTTTTTT
CASISGGSGTGELFF
>TRBD1|TRBJ1-2|TRBV7-3|many
TGTGCCAGCAGCTTAGTGCCCACAGGGGGCGCGGATGGCTACACCTTC
CASSLVPTGGADGYTF
>NA|TRBJ1-2|TRBV2|NA
TGTGCCAGCAAAACCTCCACAGTTTACTATGGCTACACCTTC
CASKTSTVYYGYTF
>NA|TRBJ2-7|TRBV6-6|NA
TGTGCCAGCAGCGCGGGACAGCTAGTTTACGAGCAGTACTTC
CASSAGQLVYEQYF
>NA|TRBJ2-5|TRBV11-3|NA
TGTGCCAGCAGCATAGGGCAGGTGGGCCCACAAGAGACCCAGTACTTC
CASSIGQVGPQETQYF
>NA|TRBJ1-2|TRBV7-9|NA
TGTGCCAGCAGCTTAGAGATCGGGGTTGGTGATTACACCTTC
CASSLEIGVGDYTF
>TRBD1|TRBJ2-7|TRBV10-3|NA
TGTGCCATCGCTCTGGGACAGGGAGTCTACGAGCAGTACTTC
CAIALGQGVYEQYF
>TRBD1|TRBJ1-1|TRBV15|few
TGTGCCACCAGCAGAGACATGACAGGGGGGAACACTGAAGCTTTCTTT
CATSRDMTGGNTEAFF
>TRBD2|TRBJ2-7|TRBV18|NA
TGTGCCAGCTCCCCCGGGACTACCGTTCGCGAGCAGTACTTC
CASSPGTTVREQYF
>TRBD2|TRBJ2-3|TRBV25-1|NA
TGTGCCAGCAGTGAAGGGGGCGGGAGGATAACAGATACGCAGTATTTT
CASSEGGGRITDTQYF
>NA|TRBJ2-1|TRBV5-1|NA
TGCGCCAGCAGCTTGGCCTCTAGCGCCAGTGAGCAGTTCTTC
CASSLASSASEQFF
>NA|TRBJ2-2|TRBV19|few
TGTGCCAGTAGTCCGGAACGTCCTACCTCTAGACCCGGGGAGCTGTTTTTT
CASSPERPTSRPGELFF
>TRBD1|TRBJ1-2|TRBV9|few
TGTGCCAGCAGTGCGGGAGGGGGCGATGGCTACACCTTC
CASSAGGGDGYTF
>NA|TRBJ1-2|TRBV7-2|NA
TGTGCCAGCAGCTTAACGCGGGGGGCAAACTATGGCTACACCTTC
CASSLTRGANYGYTF
>NA|TRBJ1-1|TRBV7-2|NA
TGTGCCAGCAGCTTAGGCGGGCAGGTGAACACTGAAGCTTTCTTT
CASSLGGQVNTEAFF
>NA|TRBJ1-6|TRBV6-6|few
TGTGCCAGCAGTCAAATCCTACTAGGAACAAGAAATTCACCCCTCCACTTT
CASSQILLGTRNSPLHF
>TRBD2|TRBJ2-7|TRBV4-2|NA
TGTGCCAGCAGCCACCCTCTAGCGGGAGTTTACGAGCAGTACTTC
CASSHPLAGVYEQYF
>NA|TRBJ2-3|TRBV7-2|NA
TGTGCCAGCAGCCCGCAACATGGTCTAGCCGGCACAGATACGCAGTATTTT
CASSPQHGLAGTDTQYF
>TRBD1|TRBJ2-6|TRBV6-2/TRBV6-3|NA
TGTGCCAGCAGTCAGACAGGGGGCACGGGGGCCAACGTCCTGACTTTC
CASSQTGGTGANVLTF
>NA|TRBJ2-1|TRBV3-1/TRBV3-2|NA
TGTGCCAGCTCAGGGGCGTATGAGCAGTTCTTC
CASSGAYEQFF
>NA|TRBJ1-2|TRBV18|NA
TGTGCCAGCTCACCGAGATCTTCAGGGGAAGGGATCTATGGCTACACCTTC
CASSPRSSGEGIYGYTF
>TRBD1|TRBJ1-5|TRBV27|NA
TGTGCCAGCAGTTGGACAGGCCCCAATCAGCCCCAGCATTTT
CASSWTGPNQPQHF
>TRBD1|TRBJ1-1|TRBV3-1/TRBV3-2|NA
TGTGCCAGCAGCCACGGGACAGGGGCGGGGTATGCTTTCTTT
CASSHGTGAGYAFF
>NA|TRBJ1-2|TRBV7-6|few
TGTGCCAGCAGCCCCAGCCAGGGGCGAGGCTATGGCTACACCTTC
CASSPSQGRGYGYTF
>NA|TRBJ2-7|TRBV11-3|once
TGTGCCAGCAGCTCGATACCCTCAGGGTCATCTACCTACGAGCAGTACTTC
CASSSIPSGSSTYEQYF
>TRBD1|TRBJ1-2|TRBV19|NA
TGTGCCAGTACCCTGGACAGGAACCTCTATGGCTACACCTTC
CASTLDRNLYGYTF
>NA|TRBJ1-5|TRBV27|NA
TGTGCCAGCAGGGGGCTTTTAAATCAGCCCCAGCATTTT
CASRGLLNQPQHF
>NA|TRBJ1-2|TRBV9|once
TGTGCCAGCAGCCTGTCGGGGACATATAACTATGGCTACACCTTC
CASSLSGTYNYGYTF
>TRBD1|TRBJ1-5|TRBV7-2|many
TGTGCCAGCAGCTTAGGAGGGGGCGGTCAGCCCCAGCATTTT
CASSLGGGGQPQHF
>NA|TRBJ2-7|TRBV7-9|NA
TGTGCCAGCAGCCGGGACAACTTGGACGAGCAGTACTTC
CASSRDNLDEQYF
>NA|TRBJ1-5|TRBV5-6|NA
TGTGCCAGCAGCCCAAGACAGCGCAATCAGCCCCAGCATTTT
CASSPRQRNQPQHF
>TRBD1|TRBJ1-5|TRBV24-1|few
TGTGCCACCAGTGGATCGGACAGGGGCGACAATCAGCCCCAGCATTTT
CATSGSDRGDNQPQHF